The 18 T cell receptor beta chains in this list originate from one sample, sequenced in a study of blood T cell repertoires in COVID-19. Assay: immunoSEQ multiplex PCR; the TCRdb copy retains only in-frame clones and omits some. The table includes about 75,000 clones, around 74% detected once. Sequences were obtained from peripheral blood. The receptors come from a human donor with acute or convalescent COVID-19. The donor label of this sample is uncertain.

The V call is TRBV5-1, the J call TRBJ1-2; TRBD1 matches at 10 bases. Germline V gene data show CDR1 as SGHRS and CDR2 as YFSETQ. The junction had 9 bases not matched to a gene; V was cut back by 4 bases and J by 3 bases. There are 16 residues in the CDR3. The CDR3 sequence is CASSTSTGGAHYGYTF. Written as DNA, the CDR3 is TGCGCCAGCAGCACCTCGACAGGGGGCGCCCACTATGGCTACACCTTC.

This chain connects TRBV15 to TRBJ2-7; D is perhaps TRBD2 (6 bases). The CDR3 extends over 14 amino acids. V dropped 4 bases and J dropped 6 bases, with 16 bases sitting between them. The germline V gene encodes CDR1 LNHNV and CDR2 YYDKDF (reference sequence). CDR3 sequence: CATSKDGGNFEQYF. CDR3 sequence (DNA): TGTGCCACCAGCAAGGACGGAGGGAACTTCGAGCAGTACTTC.

V gene TRBV6-2 or TRBV6-3 combines with J gene TRBJ2-1; 8 nucleotides align to TRBD1. In germline, CDR1 is MNHEY, CDR2 SVGEGT. Losses at the gene ends were 5 bases for V and 6 bases for J; bases not matched to a gene: 0. This CDR3 comprises 12 residues. CDR3: CASSDRGNEQFF. For the CDR3, the DNA is TGTGCCAGCAGTGACAGGGGCAATGAGCAGTTCTTC.

The chain joins TRBV5-1 to TRBJ1-1; 10 bases are a match to TRBD1. CDR1 and CDR2 (germline): SGHRS, YFSETQ. The CDR3 is 14 amino acids. V lost 4 bases to trimming and J lost 4 bases; unmatched junction nucleotides: 4. CDR3 in amino acids: CASSKTGGITEAFF. Written as DNA, the CDR3 is TGCGCCAGCAGCAAGACAGGGGGCATCACTGAAGCTTTCTTT. Full variable domain (outside the CDR3, taken from reference TRBV5-1 and TRBJ1-1): KAGVTQTPRYLIKTRGQQVTLSCSPISGHRSVSWYQQTPGQGLQFLFEYFSETQRNKGNFPGRFSGRQFSNSRSEMNVSTLELGDSALYLCASSKTGGITEAFFGQGTRLTVV.

This clone was seen only once. This rearrangement joins TRBV5-4 to TRBJ2-1; 11 bases are a match to TRBD2. The CDR3 spans 16 residues. Germline values: CDR1 SGHNT, CDR2 YYREEE (reference sequence). V lost 4 bases and J lost 9; bases outside the gene matches: 12. The CDR3 is CASSPWGGLAEGEQFF. DNA for the CDR3: TGTGCCAGCAGCCCCTGGGGGGGACTAGCGGAGGGTGAGCAGTTCTTC.

This clone turned up a few times. The chain joins TRBV5-4 to TRBJ2-1; D possibly corresponds to TRBD2 (6 bases). The CDR3 has 16 amino acids. Trimming removed 4 bases at V and 1 base at J, with 15 bases between. Germline V gene sequence: CDR1 SGHNT, CDR2 YYREEE (reference sequence). In nucleotides, the CDR3 is TGTGCCAGCAGCCAGGGTGGCGGGGCGTCCTACAATGAGCAGTTCTTC. It is translated as CASSQGGGASYNEQFF. The variable domain in full, completed from reference TRBV5-4 and TRBJ2-1, reads ETGVTQSPTHLIKTRGQQVTLRCSSQSGHNTVSWYQQALGQGPQFIFQYYREEENGRGNFPPRFSGLQFPNYSSELNVNALELDDSALYLCASSQGGGASYNEQFFGPGTRLTVL.

The rearrangement uses TRBV9 and TRBJ1-6; D is perhaps TRBD1 (6 bases). Trimming took 1 base from V and 6 from J, leaving 11 bases between them. The V gene's germline CDR1 is SGDLS and CDR2 YYNGEE. The CDR3 contains 15 residues. CDR3 sequence reads: CASSVNGQPNSPLHF. The CDR3 nucleotides are TGTGCCAGCAGCGTAAACGGACAGCCTAATTCACCCCTCCACTTT. The whole variable domain, filled in from reference TRBV9 and TRBJ1-6, reads DSGVTQTPKHLITATGQRVTLRCSPRSGDLSVYWYQQSLDQGLQFLIQYYNGEERAKGNILERFSAQQFPDLHSELNLSSLELGDSALYFCASSVNGQPNSPLHFGNGTRLTVT.

The chain recombines TRBV2 with TRBJ2-7, with 7 bases matching TRBD1. The CDR3 is 15 residues long. Losses at the gene ends were 3 bases for V and 2 bases for J; bases not matched to a gene: 7. The germline V gene encodes CDR1 SNHLY and CDR2 FYNNEI. The CDR3 region has the DNA TGTGCCAGCAGTGAGGGGGACAGTCTAACCTACGAGCAGTACTTC. It yields the protein CASSEGDSLTYEQYF.

The chain links TRBV28 to TRBJ1-2; 8 nucleotides align to TRBD1. The V gene's germline CDR1 is MDHEN and CDR2 SYDVKM. The CDR3 sequence is 14 residues long. V shed 5 bases, J shed 8 bases, and the junction held 10 bases outside the gene matches. The CDR3 loop is CASSKTDRVGGYTF. CDR3 bases: TGTGCCAGCAGTAAGACGGACAGGGTGGGAGGCTACACCTTC.

The chain carries TRBV7-9 and TRBJ2-3; D perhaps matches TRBD2 (6 bases). V was trimmed by 2 bases and J by 4 bases, leaving 10 bases between them. Germline V CDR1 and CDR2: SEHNR, FQNEAQ (reference sequence). The CDR3 sequence is 14 residues long. CDR3 in DNA: TGTGCCAGCAGCTTACCGACTAGGGCAGATACGCAGTATTTT. It yields the protein CASSLPTRADTQYF.

The rearrangement joins TRBV9 to TRBJ1-2, with 8 bases lining up with TRBD1. The CDR3 has 14 residues. After removal of 4 bases from V and 2 bases from J, the junction contained 4 bases not matched to a gene. Germline V lookup: CDR1 SGDLS, CDR2 YYNGEE. CDR3 loop: CASSPGQGNYGYTF. The CDR3 bases are TGTGCCAGCAGCCCCGGACAGGGCAACTATGGCTACACCTTC.

The V call is TRBV7-8, the J call TRBJ2-4; D gene ambiguous. V lost 2 bases to trimming and J lost 0 bases, with 8 bases between them. This CDR3 contains 15 residues. Per the germline V gene, CDR1 is SGHVS and CDR2 is FQNEAQ. This chain's CDR3 is CASSLSALAKNIQYF. CDR3 nucleotide sequence: TGTGCCAGCAGCTTAAGCGCCCTAGCCAAAAACATTCAGTACTTC.

The chain uses TRBV30 and TRBJ2-7; 8 bases match TRBD2. Looked up from germline, CDR1 is GTSNPN and CDR2 is SVGIG (reference sequence). V was pared by 0 bases and J by 8 bases, with 6 bases of the junction left unmatched. The CDR3 runs to 13 residues. The CDR3 here is CAWSVAGEKKQYF. CDR3 sequence (DNA): TGTGCCTGGAGTGTAGCGGGAGAAAAAAAGCAGTACTTC.

This rearrangement joins TRBV11-2 to TRBJ1-2; no definite D call. There are 14 residues in the CDR3. Trimming took off 1 base at V and 1 base at J, with 7 bases between the two ends. Germline values: CDR1 SGHAT, CDR2 FQNNGV. CDR3 loop: CASSLGADNYGYTF. DNA of the CDR3: TGTGCCAGCAGCTTAGGGGCAGATAACTATGGCTACACCTTC.

This rearrangement joins TRBV14 to TRBJ2-5, with 10 bases fitting TRBD2. CDR3 length: 15 residues. V trimming: 4 bases; J trimming: 2 bases; junction bases outside the gene matches: 4. CDR1 is SGHDN, CDR2 FVKESK, per germline. The CDR3 is CASSPGLAIQETQYF. CDR3 coding DNA: TGTGCCAGCAGCCCGGGACTAGCGATACAAGAGACCCAGTACTTC.

This chain joins TRBV20-1 and TRBJ2-5; 10 bases agree with TRBD1. Losses at the gene ends were 3 bases for V and 5 bases for J; bases not matched to a gene: 9. The CDR3 has 15 amino acids. Germline V CDR1 and CDR2: DFQATT, SNEGSKA (reference sequence). CDR3 residues: CSASSPGQGMETQYF. The CDR3 nucleotides are TGCAGTGCTAGTTCACCGGGACAGGGGATGGAGACCCAGTACTTC.

This clone has a single count. The chain combines TRBV25-1 with TRBJ1-6; 8 bases fit TRBD1. With V trimmed by 7 bases and J by 7 bases, 6 bases remained unmatched. Germline CDR1 is MGHDK and CDR2 is SYGVNS. The CDR3 has 14 amino acids. The CDR3 protein is CASTRTGRNSPLHF. CDR3 nucleotide sequence: TGTGCCAGCACCCGGACAGGGAGGAATTCACCCCTCCACTTT.

This clone was detected only a few times. The V call is TRBV6-2 or TRBV6-3, the J call TRBJ2-1; 8 bases line up with TRBD2. CDR3 size: 16 residues. CDR1 is MNHEY, CDR2 SVGEGT, per germline. Unmatched junction bases numbered 14, after V lost 6 bases and J lost 7 bases. CDR3 loop: CASSLTSGGSGNEQFF. The CDR3 DNA reads as TGTGCCAGCAGCTTAACCAGCGGGGGCTCCGGGAATGAGCAGTTCTTC.